The TCR beta chain under discussion was sequenced for a study of regulatory T cells in long-lasting Graves disease. Relying on iRepertoire HTBI primers and Arm-PCR of CDR3 regions, the team built TCR beta libraries. One entry per CDR3 protein results from TCRdb running MiXCR on the multiplex PCR reads. Among about 460,000 distinct CDR3 sequences listed, around a fifth were seen once. This clonotype was recorded at least ten times. Its matching antigen is unknown. The ends were cut back, 5 bases at V and 3 bases at J, with 10 bases in the middle. Germline lookup yields CDR1 SEHNR and CDR2 FQNEAQ (reference sequence). The CDR3 spans 13 residues. Study findings and constraints: Persistent patients shared 2,500 to 3,000 public clonotypes among themselves. Newly diagnosed patients shared fewer, at about 890. Rather than thyroid tissue, only peripheral blood underwent study. Among samples with persistent disease, TRBV28, TRBJ1-2 and TRBJ2-5 were favored.

Described time point: persistent/refractory GD, antithyroid drugs over 5 years with positive TRAb. Extracted RNA from PBMCs served as the source of the TCR library. The chain joins TRBV7-9 to TRBJ1-2; D might be TRBD1 (5 bases). Sample: peripheral blood mononuclear cells (PBMCs), taken when the disease was refractory, from a patient treated with antithyroid drugs. This TCR derives from a female donor with Graves disease. The CDR3 region is CASSRDGYYGYTF. The CDR3 DNA reads as TGTGCCAGCAGCCGGGACGGATACTATGGCTACACCTTC.